The 26 T cell receptor beta chains given below trace back to one sample, sequenced in a study of breast tumors, draining lymph nodes, adjacent tissues (dated by TCRdb to 2016 to 2018). Libraries were constructed by multiplex PCR. Instrument on record: Illumina HiSeq 2000. The raw public data were reprocessed by TCRdb itself: fastp quality trimming at Q25, MiXCR clonotype calling, in-frame beta chains only. Entries are consolidated by CDR3 protein sequence, retaining the most common genes and DNA. This sample lists about 20,000 distinct CDR3 sequences; approximately 51% were detected once. The ten largest account for roughly 7.4% of the sample. The sequencing sample was made of breast tumor tissue. These receptors were taken from a female donor with breast cancer. Some clones in this sample may be carry-over from other donors' samples.

J is TRBJ1-6 and V is TRBV20-1; TRBD1 matches 7 bases. In germline, CDR1 is DFQATT, CDR2 SNEGSKA (reference sequence). The CDR3 extends over 14 amino acids. V shed 5 bases and J 13 bases; nucleotides not matched to a gene: 14. CDR3 amino acids: CSADDGTVATPLHF. In DNA, the CDR3 is TGCAGTGCTGATGACGGGACAGTAGCTACCCCCCTCCACTTT.

At least ten counts were recorded for this clonotype. The rearrangement joins TRBV12-5 to TRBJ2-2, with D unclear. Per germline, CDR1 LGHNT and CDR2 FRNRAP. The CDR3 contains 14 residues. The CDR3 loop reads CAAGRSSNTGELFF. For the CDR3, the DNA is TGTGCCGCTGGTAGAAGTTCGAACACCGGGGAGCTGTTTTTT.

This clonotype was seen at least ten times. The chain employs TRBV20-1 and TRBJ2-1, with 12 bases fitting TRBD2. Germline trimming cut 6 bases from V and 6 bases from J; bases unmatched to any gene: 9. The CDR3 is 15 residues long. Germline V lookup: CDR1 DFQATT, CDR2 SNEGSKA (reference sequence). CDR3 residues: CSAARTSGKFNEQFF. The CDR3 DNA reads TGCAGTGCCGCACGGACTAGCGGGAAATTCAATGAGCAGTTCTTC.

This clonotype has ten or more counts. This rearrangement joins TRBV10-1 to TRBJ2-2; tentatively, D is TRBD1 (5 bases). CDR1 and CDR2 from the germline V gene are WNHNN and SYGVQD (reference sequence). The CDR3 has 13 residues. Trimming cost V 6 bases and J 3 bases, with 8 bases left between them. The CDR3 reads CASRWTYTGELFF. DNA for the CDR3: TGCGCCAGCAGGTGGACATACACCGGGGAGCTGTTTTTT.

As regards this clonotype: A read error may account for a junction end that differs from germline. J is TRBJ2-3 and V is TRBV25-1; 8 bases match TRBD2. CDR3 size: 16 residues. Germline CDR1 MGHDK, CDR2 SYGVNS. The CDR3 region is CASSGQAGEVADTQYF. In DNA form, the CDR3 reads TGCGCCAGCAGTGGTCAAGCGGGAGAGGTCGCAGATACGCAGTATTTT.

This clonotype was seen many times. The chain has TRBV11-2 and TRBJ2-7; D gene ambiguous. CDR1 and CDR2 (germline): SGHAT, FQNNGV. This CDR3 region has 13 residues. V was cut by 1 base and J by 6 bases, with 10 bases left in between. The CDR3 spells CASSLALDREQYF. The CDR3 region has the DNA TGTGCCAGCAGCTTAGCCTTGGACCGCGAGCAGTACTTC.

V usage is TRBV19 and J usage is TRBJ1-5; D remains unclear. The germline gives CDR1 LNHDA, CDR2 SQIVND (reference sequence). With 3 bases removed from V and 2 bases from J, the gap between germline ends came to 5 bases. The CDR3 sequence is 13 residues long. DNA of the CDR3: TGTGCCAGTAGTATCGGTGGCAATCAGCCCCAGCATTTT. It yields the protein CASSIGGNQPQHF.

This clonotype was seen many times. This rearrangement joins TRBV7-6 to TRBJ1-1, with D uncertain. Germline assignment: CDR1 SGHVS and CDR2 FNYEAQ. The CDR3 consists of 14 residues. V was pared by 0 bases and J by 7 bases, with 12 bases between. For the CDR3, the DNA is TGTGCCAGCAGCTTAGCTTTGGAGGGAAGTGAAGCTTTCTTT. This encodes CASSLALEGSEAFF. Full variable domain (remainder filled in from reference TRBV7-6 and TRBJ1-1): GAGVSQSPRYKVTKRGQDVALRCDPISGHVSLYWYRQALGQGPEFLTYFNYEAQQDKSGLPNDRFSAERPEGSISTLTIQRTEQRDSAMYRCASSLALEGSEAFFGQGTRLTVV.

This chain links TRBV5-1 with TRBJ2-5; TRBD1 agrees at 8 bases. Germline V lookup: CDR1 SGHRS, CDR2 YFSETQ. J gave up 1 base and V 2 bases, and 1 base lay outside the gene matches. The CDR3 totals 14 residues. The CDR3 DNA is TGCGCCAGCAGCTTCGGGACAGGCCAAGAGACCCAGTACTTC. Residues: CASSFGTGQETQYF.

The CDR3 protein is CASSQETLAGQAKNIQYF. In DNA form, the CDR3 reads TGTGCCAGCAGCCAGGAGACCCTAGCGGGACAAGCCAAAAACATTCAGTACTTC. The rearrangement uses TRBV3-1 and TRBJ2-4; 9 bases are a match to TRBD2. Germline V gene sequence: CDR1 LGHDT, CDR2 YNNKEL (reference sequence). This CDR3 spans 18 amino acids. Trimming at V came to 3 bases and at J to 0 bases, leaving 9 bases not matched to a gene.

This clonotype was seen repeatedly, ten times or more. The chain has TRBV12-3 or TRBV12-4 and TRBJ1-3; 8 positions match TRBD1. The CDR3 consists of 16 residues. V gave up 3 bases and J gave up 2 bases; unmatched junction bases: 6. The CDR3 DNA reads as TGTGCCAGCAGTTTTGGGACAGGTACCGCTGGAAACACCATATATTTT. As protein: CASSFGTGTAGNTIYF.

This clonotype ranks as medium-sized. The chain links TRBV20-1 to TRBJ1-2, with D unclear. This CDR3 has 18 amino acids. V was cut by 2 bases and J by 3 bases, with 25 bases left in between. Germline CDR1 is DFQATT and CDR2 is SNEGSKA (reference sequence). This chain's CDR3 is CSARPLERRLPADYGYTF. CDR3 bases: TGCAGTGCTAGACCTCTGGAGAGGCGGCTGCCAGCGGACTATGGCTACACCTTC.

This clonotype came up many times. The rearrangement joins TRBV7-2 to TRBJ2-1; D could derive from TRBD1 or TRBD2 (5 bases each). This CDR3 region has 15 residues. Trimming left V 4 bases short and J 7 bases short, with 17 bases between. From germline, CDR1 is SGHTA and CDR2 FQGNSA. In DNA, the CDR3 is TGTGCCAGCAGCTCGCCGGGACGGATGGGGAATGAGCAGTTCTTC. Amino acid sequence: CASSSPGRMGNEQFF.

The J gene is TRBJ2-7, the V gene TRBV5-1, with a possible D match to TRBD1 (6 bases). Looked up from germline, CDR1 is SGHRS and CDR2 is YFSETQ. V shed 2 bases and J shed 2 bases, with 8 bases lying between them. There are 13 residues in the CDR3. CDR3 region: CASSLGDTYEQYF. CDR3 in DNA: TGCGCCAGCAGCTTAGGGGACACCTACGAGCAGTACTTC.

This clonotype is deemed medium-sized. The J gene is TRBJ1-2, the V gene TRBV28; tentative D call: TRBD1 (6 bases). V lost 8 bases to trimming and J lost 3 bases, with 22 bases between them. Germline lookup yields CDR1 MDHEN and CDR2 SYDVKM. The CDR3 totals 16 residues. The chain's CDR3 is CASQWGGASFDYGYTF. CDR3 sequence (DNA): TGTGCCAGCCAATGGGGGGGCGCATCATTTGACTATGGCTACACCTTC.

The table lists this clonotype with many counts. The CDR3 DNA reads TGTGCCAGCAGAGAACAATGGAACACTGAAGCTTTCTTT. As protein: CASREQWNTEAFF. The chain recombines TRBV6-1 with TRBJ1-1; D is unclear. CDR1 is MNHNS and CDR2 is SASEGT in the germline V gene. The CDR3 loop spans 13 amino acids. V lost 6 bases and J lost 1, with 9 bases in between.

In this sample, this clonotype turned up many times. The V and J genes are TRBV6-6 and TRBJ2-1, with TRBD1 matching 7 bases. The germline V gene has CDR1 MNHNY and CDR2 SVGAGI (reference sequence). CDR3 length: 15 amino acids. Trimming took 7 bases from V and 5 from J; bases not matched to a gene: 11. The CDR3 reads CASTHRGTANNEQFF. CDR3 DNA: TGTGCCAGCACCCATCGAGGGACAGCTAACAATGAGCAGTTCTTC.

By frequency in the sample, this clonotype is medium-sized. V is TRBV12-3 or TRBV12-4 and J is TRBJ2-5, with TRBD1 as a possible D gene (6 bases). V gave up 1 base and J gave up 3 bases, with 12 bases separating them. This CDR3 region has 15 residues. The CDR3 reads CASSLEETGKETQYF. The CDR3 DNA sequence: TGTGCCAGCAGTTTAGAAGAGACAGGAAAAGAGACCCAGTACTTC.

This clonotype was detected ten times or more. V and J are TRBV5-6 and TRBJ2-5, with TRBD1 identical over 10 bases. Trimming removed 4 bases from V and 4 bases from J; junction bases left unmatched: 10. CDR1 SGHDT and CDR2 YYEEEE come from the germline V gene. The CDR3 runs to 16 residues. CDR3: CASSPLGTGALETQYF. CDR3 bases: TGTGCCAGCAGCCCGCTCGGGACAGGGGCTTTAGAGACCCAGTACTTC.

In this sample, this clonotype turned up many times. The V and J genes are TRBV5-1 and TRBJ2-2, with D possibly TRBD1 on 5 matching bases. Looked up from germline, CDR1 is SGHRS and CDR2 is YFSETQ. The CDR3 is made up of 13 amino acids. Trimming shortened V by 7 bases and J by 6 bases, and 13 bases separated the two germline ends. The DNA of the CDR3 is TGCGCCAGCTCGTTAGGGGTCGCCGGGGAGCTGTTTTTT. Translation gives CASSLGVAGELFF.

This clonotype is termed medium-sized (0.01 to 0.1%). This rearrangement joins TRBV24-1 to TRBJ1-5; D gene ambiguous. CDR1 is KGHDR, CDR2 SFDVKD, per germline. This CDR3 comprises 13 residues. V lost 4 bases and J lost 0, with 3 bases in between. The CDR3, as DNA: TGTGCCACCAGTGACAATAGCAATCAGCCCCAGCATTTT. Its protein is CATSDNSNQPQHF.

This clonotype showed up many times. An end of the junction differs from the germline gene, which may be a read error. The chain links TRBV5-6 to TRBJ2-1, with D perhaps TRBD1 (5 bases). This CDR3 comprises 16 residues. CDR1 SGHDT and CDR2 YYEEEE come from the germline V gene. The CDR3 nucleotides are TGTGCCAGCAACTTGAGACAGCCGGCATTTTACAATGAGCAGTTCTTC. As protein: CASNLRQPAFYNEQFF.

This clonotype was counted a single time. The chain uses TRBV29-1 and TRBJ2-1, with D perhaps matching TRBD2 (6 bases). V lost 4 bases, J lost 4 bases, and 11 bases lay in between. Germline-derived CDR1 and CDR2 are SQVTM and ANQGSEA. CDR3 length equals 13 residues. Here the CDR3 reads CSVVASVYNEQFF. The DNA of the CDR3 is TGCAGCGTTGTGGCTAGCGTATACAATGAGCAGTTCTTC.

A few counts support this clonotype. The chain is built from TRBV7-2 and TRBJ1-2, with TRBD1 identical over 10 bases. The germline gives CDR1 SGHTA, CDR2 FQGNSA. CDR3 length: 14 residues. The J segment lost 6 bases and the V segment lost 1 base, leaving 2 bases of the junction unmatched. As DNA, the CDR3 is TGTGCCAGCAGCTTAGGACAGGGGGCCAATGGCTACACCTTC. This encodes CASSLGQGANGYTF.

The chain couples TRBV12-5 to TRBJ1-2; 10 nucleotides line up with TRBD1. The CDR3 length is 15 residues. CDR1 and CDR2 (germline): LGHNT, FRNRAP. V shed 1 base, J shed 4 bases, and the junction held 3 bases outside the gene matches. CDR3 in amino acids: CASGLGQGAGYGYTF. The CDR3 coding sequence is TGTGCTAGTGGTTTGGGACAGGGGGCTGGCTATGGCTACACCTTC.

This clonotype has a count of ten or more. The gene calls are TRBV12-3 or TRBV12-4 and TRBJ2-5, with D hard to call. The CDR3 has 14 amino acids. Trimming took 1 base from V and 5 from J, leaving 11 bases between them. CDR3 residues: CASSLVSGLETQYF. CDR3 nucleotide sequence: TGTGCCAGCAGTTTAGTATCCGGGTTGGAGACCCAGTACTTC.